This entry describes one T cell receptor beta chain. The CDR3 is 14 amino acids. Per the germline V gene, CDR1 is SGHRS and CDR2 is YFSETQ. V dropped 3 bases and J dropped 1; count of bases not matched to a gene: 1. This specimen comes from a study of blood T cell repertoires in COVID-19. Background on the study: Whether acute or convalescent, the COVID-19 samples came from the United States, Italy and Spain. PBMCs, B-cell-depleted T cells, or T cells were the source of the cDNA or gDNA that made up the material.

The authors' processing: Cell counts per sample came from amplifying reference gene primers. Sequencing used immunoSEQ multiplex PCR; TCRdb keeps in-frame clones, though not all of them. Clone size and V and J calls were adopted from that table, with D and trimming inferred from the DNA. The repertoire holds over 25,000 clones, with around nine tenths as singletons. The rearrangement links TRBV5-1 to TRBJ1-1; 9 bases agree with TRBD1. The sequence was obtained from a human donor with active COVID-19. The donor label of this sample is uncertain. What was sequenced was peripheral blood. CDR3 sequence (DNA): TGCGCCAGCAGCTCGGGACAGGGGAACACTGAAGCTTTCTTT. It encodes CASSSGQGNTEAFF.